This TCR beta chain was sequenced in a study of blood T cell repertoires in COVID-19. Across the whole study: From T cells, B-cell-depleted T cells, or PBMCs came the material, which was cDNA or gDNA.

Turning to this clone: One end of the junction varies from germline; a read error may be responsible.

Methods used by the authors: How many nucleated cells were present was estimated from reference gene primer amplification. The protocol was immunoSEQ multiplex PCR, while the TCRdb copy is restricted to in-frame clones and leaves out a portion. D and trimming come from the DNA, and the V and J calls and clone size come from that table. Of a few hundred thousand clones detected, 88% appear once; the ten largest clones hold more than 8.5%. The TCR originated in a woman between 65 and 79 years old with COVID-19, enrolled during active disease. The sequenced sample was peripheral blood.

As DNA, the CDR3 is TGTGCTAGCAGCTTAGAGGGGTTGGAGGGAGAGACCCAGTACTTC. Translation gives CASSLEGLEGETQYF. The chain uses TRBV7-7 and TRBJ2-5, with D perhaps matching TRBD2 (6 bases). CDR3 length: 15 amino acids. Germline V CDR1 and CDR2: SSHAT, FNYEAQ (reference sequence).